This T cell receptor (beta chain) emerged from a study of Graves' ophthalmopathy and Graves' hyperthyroidism. This clonotype was found once. As the template, RNA transcripts were used to amplify TCR beta CDR3 regions. Following a first-round RT-PCR that used HTBI primers, a second-round multiplex PCR was carried out. TCRdb itself ran the multiplex PCR reads through MiXCR, one entry per CDR3 protein. Here the sample spans about 48,000 distinct CDR3 sequences, around half being singletons. The CDR3 length is 13 residues. Trimming left V 5 bases short and J 4 bases short, with 10 bases between. Germline V CDR1 and CDR2: SEHNR, FQNEAQ (reference sequence).

The sequence came from an adult man with Graves' ophthalmopathy. This chain uses TRBV7-9 with TRBJ2-3, with TRBD2 as a possible D gene (6 bases). The source material was peripheral blood. The CDR3 sequence is CASSLGGSDTQYF. CDR3 DNA: TGTGCCAGCAGCCTCGGGGGTTCAGATACGCAGTATTTT. The full variable domain, in which reference TRBV7-9 and TRBJ2-3 provide the parts outside the CDR3, is DTGVSQNPRHKITKRGQNVTFRCDPISEHNRLYWYRQTLGQGPEFLTYFQNEAQLEKSRLLSDRFSAERPKGSFSTLEIQRTEQGDSAMYLCASSLGGSDTQYFGPGTRLTVL.